This TCR beta chain was obtained from a study of T cell responses to AZD1222 COVID-19 vaccine. The study, taken as a whole, reports: Once two AZD1222 doses were given, Spike-specific TCR breadth and depth went up.

The ends lost 5 bases at V and 4 bases at J; junction bases unmatched: 10. This CDR3 comprises 15 residues. CDR1 SGHVS and CDR2 FQNEAQ come from the germline V gene. Here immunoSEQ multiplex PCR was the method, and the copy in TCRdb shows in-frame clones only, minus some. The sample comprises about 130,000 clones, about 90% of which are singletons, and about 4% rests with the top ten. Regarding this clone: Its cognate antigen is unknown.

Sequencing was performed on peripheral blood, taken on day 0 of MenACWY control vaccination. The V call is TRBV7-8, the J call TRBJ1-2, with 7 bases that match TRBD1. The source of this sequence is an adult in good health. In DNA, the CDR3 is TGTGCCAGCAGCCTAATAAGGGGGCTCGCCTATGGCTACACCTTC. This sequence encodes CASSLIRGLAYGYTF.